The 28 T cell receptor beta chains below come from one sample, sequenced in a study of blood T cell repertoires in COVID-19. Assay used: immunoSEQ multiplex PCR; TCRdb lists only in-frame clones, some missing. The top ten hold 0.95% to 1.1% of the sample, which has 390,000 or so clones, 80% to 90% seen once. The sequenced sample was PBMCs or T cells enriched from blood (not recorded which). The receptors were gathered from a man aged 18 to 29 who had recovered from COVID-19.

The V gene is TRBV24-1, the J gene TRBJ2-1; unclear D gene. This CDR3 spans 14 amino acids. Germline CDR1 KGHDR, CDR2 SFDVKD. The germline V and J ends were trimmed by 5 bases and 7 bases, with 14 bases remaining between them. CDR3: CATSGATLRNEQFF. CDR3 nucleotide sequence: TGTGCCACCAGTGGCGCTACCCTTCGAAATGAGCAGTTCTTC.

The sample holds a few counts of this clone. The genes are TRBV7-2 and TRBJ2-7; maybe TRBD1 (6 bases). V lost 5 bases, J lost 0 bases, and 11 bases lay in between. CDR1 and CDR2 (germline): SGHTA, FQGNSA. This CDR3 contains 14 residues. The CDR3, as DNA: TGTGCCAGCAGCCAACAGGGCACCTCCTACGAGCAGTACTTC. As protein: CASSQQGTSYEQYF. The whole variable domain, remainder taken from reference TRBV7-2 and TRBJ2-7, is GAGVSQSPSNKVTEKGKDVELRCDPISGHTALYWYRQSLGQGLEFLIYFQGNSAPDKSGLPSDRFSAERTGGSVSTLTIQRTQQEDSAVYLCASSQQGTSYEQYFGPGTRLTVT.

This clone was found once. This chain uses TRBV11-2 with TRBJ1-4; 8 bases map to TRBD1. CDR3 length: 16 amino acids. Germline loops: CDR1 SGHAT, CDR2 FQNNGV. Trimming cost V 5 bases and J 8 bases; bases outside gene matches: 13. CDR3 sequence reads: CASSHAGQGSEEKLFF. CDR3 bases: TGTGCCAGCAGCCACGCTGGACAGGGAAGCGAAGAAAAACTGTTTTTT.

This chain joins TRBV4-2 and TRBJ2-3, with 11 bases fitting TRBD2. The germline V gene encodes CDR1 LGHNA and CDR2 YNFKEQ. This CDR3 spans 17 amino acids. The V gene end was trimmed by 2 bases and the J gene end by 1 base; junction bases not matched to a gene: 5. This CDR3 is CASSQNELAGGTDTQYF. The DNA for the CDR3 is TGTGCCAGCAGCCAAAACGAACTAGCGGGGGGCACAGATACGCAGTATTTT.

This clone came up once. The CDR3 DNA reads TGTGCCAGCAGCCTAATTCCCAGGAGGGGAACAGATACGCAGTATTTT. Its protein is CASSLIPRRGTDTQYF. This chain links TRBV7-2 with TRBJ2-3, with a tentative D call TRBD2 (6 bases). Germline V gene lookup returns CDR1 SGHTA and CDR2 FQGNSA. Deletions cut 5 bases from V and 3 bases from J, with 18 bases between. The CDR3 runs 16 residues.

V is TRBV29-1 and J is TRBJ2-3, with 7 bases fitting TRBD2. Unmatched junction bases numbered 6, after V lost 3 bases and J lost 6 bases. Germline V gives CDR1 SQVTM, CDR2 ANQGSEA. The CDR3 consists of 13 residues. CDR3 coding DNA: TGCAGCGTTGATCTGCAGGGAGGGGATACGCAGTATTTT. Amino acid sequence: CSVDLQGGDTQYF.

The chain joins TRBV5-1 to TRBJ2-3, with TRBD2 matching over 9 bases. The CDR3 loop spans 13 amino acids. Germline lookup yields CDR1 SGHRS and CDR2 YFSETQ. V shed 5 bases, J shed 6 bases, and the junction held 4 bases outside the gene matches. CDR3 bases: TGCGCCAGCAGGGGGACTAGCTCCGATACGCAGTATTTT. Its translation: CASRGTSSDTQYF. Supplemented by reference TRBV5-1 and TRBJ2-3, the full variable domain reads KAGVTQTPRYLIKTRGQQVTLSCSPISGHRSVSWYQQTPGQGLQFLFEYFSETQRNKGNFPGRFSGRQFSNSRSEMNVSTLELGDSALYLCASRGTSSDTQYFGPGTRLTVL.

This rearrangement joins TRBV5-4 to TRBJ2-7; D remains ambiguous. Trimming cost V 3 bases and J 4 bases, with 8 bases left between them. The CDR3 is 12 residues long. The germline gives CDR1 SGHNT, CDR2 YYREEE (reference sequence). The CDR3 loop reads CASSSSRYEQYF. The DNA of the CDR3 is TGTGCCAGCAGCTCTTCGCGGTACGAGCAGTACTTC.

The J gene is TRBJ2-6, the V gene TRBV11-3; D possibly corresponds to TRBD1 (6 bases). Trimming shortened V by 4 bases and J by 1 base, and 8 bases separated the two germline ends. Germline CDR1 SGHNT, CDR2 YENEEA. The CDR3 runs to 15 residues. The CDR3 bases are TGTGCCAGCAGCTCCGGACAGTCTGGGGCCAACGTCCTGACTTTC. Residues: CASSSGQSGANVLTF.

The chain combines TRBV5-4 with TRBJ2-5; 7 bases line up with TRBD1. Germline V gives CDR1 SGHNT, CDR2 YYREEE (reference sequence). V was pared by 4 bases and J by 1 base, with 7 bases of the junction left unmatched. The CDR3 consists of 15 residues. The CDR3 DNA sequence: TGTGCCAGCAGCCAGGGACAGTCGGGCCAAGAGACCCAGTACTTC. This encodes CASSQGQSGQETQYF.

The chain has TRBV24-1 and TRBJ1-2, with a tentative D call TRBD1 (5 bases). Germline CDR1 reads KGHDR; CDR2 reads SFDVKD. With 6 bases removed from V and 4 bases from J, the gap between germline ends came to 11 bases. This CDR3 spans 13 amino acids. CDR3 protein: CATSSQASYGYTF. In DNA form, the CDR3 reads TGTGCCACCAGTTCACAGGCCTCCTATGGCTACACCTTC.

DNA of the CDR3: TGTGCCACGGGGGGAACTAATGAAAAACTGTTTTTT. Translated: CATGGTNEKLFF. The chain joins TRBV2 to TRBJ1-4; D is perhaps TRBD1 (5 bases). With 10 bases removed from V and 1 base from J, the gap between germline ends came to 7 bases. The CDR3 is 12 residues long. CDR1 is SNHLY and CDR2 is FYNNEI in the germline V gene.

The gene calls are TRBV4-3 and TRBJ2-1; D gene uncertain. Per the germline V gene, CDR1 is LGHNA and CDR2 is YSLEER. This CDR3 spans 13 amino acids. With 2 bases removed from V and 6 bases from J, the gap between germline ends came to 8 bases. CDR3 amino acids: CASSQTSANEQFF. The CDR3 bases are TGCGCCAGCAGCCAAACATCCGCCAATGAGCAGTTCTTC.

This chain links TRBV28 with TRBJ2-4; 7 nucleotides line up with TRBD2. Germline loops: CDR1 MDHEN, CDR2 SYDVKM. The length of the CDR3 is 14 residues. Germline trimming cut 1 base from V and 10 bases from J; bases unmatched to any gene: 7. The CDR3 DNA reads TGTGCCAGCAGTTTATCCGGCGGGAGTGGTATTCAGTACTTC. Translation gives CASSLSGGSGIQYF.

This chain links TRBV5-1 with TRBJ2-3, with TRBD2 identical over 11 bases. The V and J ends lost 4 bases and 5 bases, in that order; junction bases with no gene match: 9. Germline V gene lookup returns CDR1 SGHRS and CDR2 YFSETQ. The CDR3 has 16 amino acids. CDR3 nucleotides: TGCGCCAGCAGCCTCGTAGCGGGGGGGCCGCAAGATACGCAGTATTTT. Translation: CASSLVAGGPQDTQYF. The whole variable domain, remainder taken from reference TRBV5-1 and TRBJ2-3, is KAGVTQTPRYLIKTRGQQVTLSCSPISGHRSVSWYQQTPGQGLQFLFEYFSETQRNKGNFPGRFSGRQFSNSRSEMNVSTLELGDSALYLCASSLVAGGPQDTQYFGPGTRLTVL.

As concerns this clone: The same CDR3 can be traced to other DNA sequences in this sample. The gene calls are TRBV4-3 and TRBJ1-5; D gene ambiguous. CDR3 length equals 15 residues. Germline CDR1 and CDR2: LGHNA and YSLEER. The germline V and J ends were trimmed by 0 bases and 1 base, with 7 bases remaining between them. The CDR3 protein is CASSQDLRSNQPQHF. CDR3 nucleotides: TGCGCCAGCAGCCAAGATTTGCGCAGCAATCAGCCCCAGCATTTT.

This clone was detected a few times. This chain joins TRBV7-9 and TRBJ2-3; 13 bases fit TRBD2. CDR1 and CDR2 (germline): SEHNR, FQNEAQ (reference sequence). The CDR3 extends over 16 amino acids. After removal of 1 base from V and 5 bases from J, the junction contained 3 bases not matched to a gene. CDR3 nucleotide sequence: TGTGCCAGCAGCTTAGGGACTAGCGGGAGAGTAGATACGCAGTATTTT. Protein product: CASSLGTSGRVDTQYF.

The chain couples TRBV6-5 to TRBJ2-5, with 7 bases identical to TRBD2. Unmatched junction bases numbered 6, after V lost 7 bases and J lost 1 base. This CDR3 has 14 residues. Germline assignment: CDR1 MNHEY and CDR2 SVGAGI. The CDR3 protein is CASTGGLGQETQYF. In DNA form, the CDR3 reads TGTGCCAGCACGGGGGGTCTGGGCCAAGAGACCCAGTACTTC.

The chain has TRBV5-5 and TRBJ2-2; weak D call: TRBD1 (6 bases). Trimming stripped 0 bases from V and 0 bases from J, with 9 bases between. Germline CDR1 is SGHKS and CDR2 is YYEKEE (reference sequence). The CDR3 contains 16 residues. The CDR3 coding sequence is TGTGCCAGCAGCTTGGACAGGGCCGCGAACACCGGGGAGCTGTTTTTT. Amino acid sequence: CASSLDRAANTGELFF.

The rearrangement uses TRBV24-1 and TRBJ1-5; D uncertain. Trimming removed 4 bases at V and 3 bases at J, with 12 bases between. CDR3 length equals 15 residues. CDR1 is KGHDR and CDR2 is SFDVKD in the germline V gene. The CDR3 loop is CATSDPRQPNQPQHF. CDR3 DNA sequence: TGTGCCACCAGTGACCCCAGACAACCCAATCAGCCCCAGCATTTT.

This chain connects TRBV6-1 to TRBJ2-1, with 10 bases identical to TRBD1. The ends lost 3 bases at V and 7 bases at J; junction bases unmatched: 12. The CDR3 totals 17 residues. Germline-derived CDR1 and CDR2 are MNHNS and SASEGT. CDR3 loop: CASSEFSTGGGRNEQFF. In nucleotides, the CDR3 is TGTGCCAGCAGTGAGTTCTCGACAGGGGGCGGTAGGAATGAGCAGTTCTTC.

The chain links TRBV10-2 to TRBJ2-3; 14 bases are shared with TRBD2. After removal of 8 bases from V and 4 bases from J, the junction contained 8 bases not matched to a gene. This CDR3 is 16 amino acids long. CDR1 is WSHSY, CDR2 SAAADI, per germline. The CDR3 spells CASYPRTSGGSDTQYF. CDR3 nucleotides: TGCGCCAGCTACCCGCGGACTAGCGGGGGGTCAGATACGCAGTATTTT.

The chain carries TRBV30 and TRBJ2-1; TRBD2 aligns across 11 bases. The V gene's germline CDR1 is GTSNPN and CDR2 SVGIG (reference sequence). J lost 5 bases, V lost 1 base, and 4 bases had no gene match. The CDR3 consists of 15 residues. Here the CDR3 DNA reads TGTGCCTGGAGTGGACTAGCGGGAACAGACAATGAGCAGTTCTTC. Translation: CAWSGLAGTDNEQFF.

The CDR3 sequence is CASSPIPGLLTSGELFF. CDR3 nucleotide sequence: TGTGCCAGCAGCCCGATTCCGGGACTCTTAACATCGGGGGAGCTGTTTTTT. The chain carries TRBV5-4 and TRBJ2-2; D is perhaps TRBD2 (6 bases). Trimming cost V 4 bases and J 8 bases, with 24 bases left between them. The CDR3 is 17 residues long. Germline CDR1 is SGHNT and CDR2 is YYREEE (reference sequence).

The genes are TRBV19 and TRBJ1-5; D perhaps matches TRBD1 (6 bases). This CDR3 is built from 14 residues. Per germline, CDR1 LNHDA and CDR2 SQIVND (reference sequence). V was pared by 6 bases and J by 9 bases, with 18 bases between. The CDR3 bases are TGTGCCAGTAGGCCTACAGGGTTCCTACGGCCCCAGCATTTT. Translating it yields CASRPTGFLRPQHF.

The rearrangement uses TRBV7-8 and TRBJ2-3, with 7 bases matching TRBD2. Germline CDR1 reads SGHVS; CDR2 reads FQNEAQ. This CDR3 spans 14 amino acids. Losses at the gene ends were 5 bases for V and 5 bases for J; bases not matched to a gene: 7. This CDR3 is CASSTASGGDTQYF. CDR3 coding DNA: TGTGCCAGCAGCACCGCTAGCGGTGGAGATACGCAGTATTTT.

The rearrangement joins TRBV28 to TRBJ2-7, with TRBD1 matching 7 bases. This CDR3 is 15 amino acids long. The V gene end was trimmed by 4 bases and the J gene end by 3 bases; junction bases not matched to a gene: 9. Germline CDR1 reads MDHEN; CDR2 reads SYDVKM. The CDR3, as DNA: TGTGCCAGCAGTTCGGCCGGGACAGACCACTACGAGCAGTACTTC. Amino acid sequence: CASSSAGTDHYEQYF.

V and J are TRBV5-1 and TRBJ2-1, with 8 bases matching TRBD1. Germline V lookup: CDR1 SGHRS, CDR2 YFSETQ. After removal of 3 bases from V and 8 bases from J, the junction contained 7 bases not matched to a gene. The CDR3 is made up of 14 amino acids. CDR3 residues: CASSSLGQGDEQFF. Written as DNA, the CDR3 is TGCGCCAGCAGCTCCCTCGGACAGGGCGATGAGCAGTTCTTC.